This T cell receptor (beta chain) derives from a study of OX40 agonist ivuxolimab in advanced cancers. In terms of the full investigation: Ivuxolimab was a fully human IgG2 agonistic monoclonal antibody targeting the costimulatory receptor OX40 (CD134). The point of sequencing TCRbeta in the periphery was to test whether ivuxolimab changed TCR sequence diversity and drove clonal T-cell expansion. In the dose-escalation cohort, around four fifths of patients were male, and the mean age was around 60 years, with a range of about 23 to 90. Prior anti-PD-1, anti-PD-L1 or anti-CTLA-4 therapy was permitted, and 40% of dose-escalation patients had received checkpoint inhibitors. Partial responses were achieved by three dose-escalation patients, of whom one had hepatocellular carcinoma and two had cutaneous melanoma. Among the 50 to 55 dose-escalation patients, some 19 had hepatocellular carcinoma, approximately 15 melanoma, 9 renal cell carcinoma and 9 head and neck cancer. The monotherapy dose-escalation portion (N ≈ 55 patients) of the phase I ivuxolimab trial is reported in the paper. Intravenous ivuxolimab was administered to patients every 2 weeks at six dose levels: 0.01, 0.1, 0.3, 1.5, 3 and 10 mg/kg.

Patients with a history of autoimmune disease or receiving systemic immunosuppression were excluded from the trial. Peripheral blood for TCR sequencing was drawn from every dose cohort at baseline, at cycle 4 day 1 and at cycle 7 day 1. The samples were taken from a phase I, first-in-human, multicenter, open-label dose-escalation trial of ivuxolimab. Adults with locally advanced or metastatic head and neck squamous cell, hepatocellular, melanoma or renal cell carcinoma were enrolled in the trial. Before TCR sequencing, CD4+ T cells and CD8+ T cells from peripheral blood were sorted into separate populations. As to this clone: Its antigen is still unknown. Germline is not matched at one junction end, which may reflect a read error.

For sequencing of the TCRbeta CDR3 region, genomic DNA was extracted from the sorted cells. The immunoSEQ Assay was used for sequencing of TCRbeta CDR3 regions. Held by TCRdb, this immuneACCESS table contains in-frame sequences only and omits some clones. Under half of the omission traces to an unresolved V gene where checked; the cause of the rest is unknown. For this sample the table gives tens of thousands of clones, of which about 87% were detected only once. Of the sample, approximately 10% is held by the ten largest clones. Overall results and qualifications from the work: At doses of 0.1 to 3.0 mg/kg, clonal expansion of both CD4+ and CD8+ blood T cells was observed from baseline to week 6. Low levels of normalized T-cell clonal expansion were also seen in some patients who did not respond. In the 0.1-3.0 mg/kg groups, partial responders had among the lowest normalized peripheral clonal expansion, particularly in CD8+ T cells. After ivuxolimab, more expanded clones were found on average in CD8+ T cells than in CD4+ T cells. Which antigens the clonally expanded peripheral T cells were specific for was not determined.

CDR1 SGHTS and CDR2 YDEGEE are derived from the germline V gene. From the cysteine through the phenylalanine, the CDR3 covers 14 amino acids. Of the read, only the CDR3 DNA is kept; its 42 bases are in frame from base 1. The chain is assembled from TRBV5-8 and TRBJ1-5, with TRBD1 identical over 7 junction bases. Source: CD4+ or CD8+ T cells sorted from blood, taken in a trial of the OX40 agonist ivuxolimab. The source is an adult with an advanced solid tumor such as melanoma, head and neck, liver or kidney cancer. CDR3 reads: CASSLGQPNQPQHF. The DNA sequence is TGTGCCAGCAGTTTGGGACAGCCCAATCAGCCCCAGCATTTT.